This entry lists 27 T cell receptor beta chains sequenced from one sample in a study of shared clonotypes between healthy human individuals. Some clones are missing from TCRdb's copy, which holds only in-frame ones; the method was immunoSEQ multiplex PCR. Found here are around 1.4 million clones, approximately 98.5% of them singletons; the top ten hold around 0.33%. The sequenced material came from naive CD4+ T cells sorted from blood. The subset here: CD45RA+ positively selected. These receptors were collected from a man between 25 and 39 years old in good health.

The J gene is TRBJ2-2, the V gene TRBV4-1; D is possibly TRBD1 (5 bases). This CDR3 has 16 residues. With 3 bases removed from V and 4 bases from J, the gap between germline ends came to 15 bases. Looked up from germline, CDR1 is MGHRA and CDR2 is YSYEKL. CDR3 in DNA: TGCGCCAGCAGCCACCTCAGGGATTCGGGCACCGGGGAGCTGTTTTTT. It codes for CASSHLRDSGTGELFF.

Remarks on this clone: At the DNA level, this CDR3 is encoded by other sequences in the same sample as well. The V call is TRBV2, the J call TRBJ1-1, with a possible D match to TRBD1 (5 bases). Deletions cut 5 bases from V and 2 bases from J, with 9 bases between. Looked up from germline, CDR1 is SNHLY and CDR2 is FYNNEI. The CDR3 contains 13 residues. The DNA of the CDR3 is TGTGCCAGCAGTACTGACAGAAACACTGAAGCTTTCTTT. As protein: CASSTDRNTEAFF.

The chain couples TRBV28 to TRBJ1-2; TRBD1 matches at 8 bases. The germline gives CDR1 MDHEN, CDR2 SYDVKM. The junction had 6 bases not matched to a gene; V was cut back by 5 bases and J by 4 bases. The CDR3 has 14 residues. As DNA, the CDR3 is TGTGCCAGCAGTCCCCTAGGACAGGGCTATGGCTACACCTTC. Translating it yields CASSPLGQGYGYTF.

Notes on this clone: This specimen includes other DNA sequences encoding the same CDR3. The J gene is TRBJ2-1, the V gene TRBV5-1, with no clear D. The V end lost 5 bases, the J end lost 0 bases, and 9 bases lay between the germline ends. Germline CDR1 and CDR2: SGHRS and YFSETQ. The CDR3 spans 14 residues. The CDR3 DNA follows: TGCGCCAGCAGACGAGAGTCCTCCTACAATGAGCAGTTCTTC. Translated, it gives CASRRESSYNEQFF.

The chain couples TRBV2 to TRBJ2-7, with D maybe TRBD1 (5 bases). The CDR3 totals 12 residues. V lost 6 bases, J lost 4 bases, and 10 bases lay in between. The germline CDR1 and CDR2 sequences are SNHLY and FYNNEI. The DNA for the CDR3 is TGTGCCAGCAGAGAAACAGGTTACGAGCAGTACTTC. Translation gives CASRETGYEQYF.

The chain employs TRBV19 and TRBJ1-5, with TRBD1 matching over 11 bases. V trimming: 5 bases; J trimming: 6 bases; junction bases outside the gene matches: 6. The CDR3 is 15 amino acids. Looked up from germline, CDR1 is LNHDA and CDR2 is SQIVND (reference sequence). The CDR3 DNA follows: TGTGCCAGTAGTCGGGGGACAGGGGGTGGTCAGCCCCAGCATTTT. Translation gives CASSRGTGGGQPQHF.

CDR3 sequence (DNA): TGTGCCAGCAGCTCCCGGACAGCACCTCCTGGGGAAGGCTACACCTTC. Residues: CASSSRTAPPGEGYTF. The chain carries TRBV5-5 and TRBJ1-2; the D gene is possibly TRBD1 (6 bases). Looked up from germline, CDR1 is SGHKS and CDR2 is YYEKEE (reference sequence). V gave up 3 bases and J gave up 8 bases, with 23 bases separating them. The CDR3 has 16 residues.

This chain uses TRBV7-2 with TRBJ2-7; a weak D match, TRBD2 (6 bases). V lost 6 bases, J lost 0 bases, and 18 bases lay in between. Germline V gene sequence: CDR1 SGHTA, CDR2 FQGNSA. The CDR3 sequence is 16 residues long. CDR3 loop: CASSSGGAVVSYEQYF. The CDR3 region has the DNA TGTGCCAGCAGTTCCGGCGGGGCCGTCGTCTCCTACGAGCAGTACTTC.

The rearrangement joins TRBV7-9 to TRBJ1-3; D unresolved. The V end lost 4 bases, the J end lost 1 base, and 11 bases lay between the germline ends. The CDR3 loop spans 15 amino acids. The germline CDR1 and CDR2 sequences are SEHNR and FQNEAQ (reference sequence). CDR3 protein: CASSWVGRSGNTIYF. The CDR3 nucleotides are TGTGCCAGCAGCTGGGTCGGTAGGTCTGGAAACACCATATATTTT.

This chain connects TRBV4-3 to TRBJ2-1; D assignment may be TRBD1 or TRBD2 (5 bases each). The V and J ends lost 0 bases and 0 bases respectively, with 15 bases between them. CDR3 length: 18 residues. CDR1 is LGHNA and CDR2 is YSLEER in the germline V gene. DNA for the CDR3: TGCGCCAGCAGCCAAGATATCGGGGCATGGAGCTCCTACAATGAGCAGTTCTTC. Protein sequence: CASSQDIGAWSSYNEQFF.

The chain links TRBV4-1 to TRBJ1-3; a possible D gene is TRBD1 (5 bases). Germline-derived CDR1 and CDR2 are MGHRA and YSYEKL. This CDR3 contains 16 residues. V lost 2 bases and J lost 2, with 13 bases in between. CDR3 in DNA: TGCGCCAGCAGCCAAATCCCTCAGGGCGCTGGAAACACCATATATTTT. Residues: CASSQIPQGAGNTIYF.

The chain employs TRBV5-6 and TRBJ2-5; no reliable D call. Germline assignment: CDR1 SGHDT and CDR2 YYEEEE. CDR3 length: 14 amino acids. V was trimmed by 1 base and J by 2 bases, leaving 9 bases between them. The CDR3 DNA reads as TGTGCCAGCAGCTTGTTAGTTGTACAAGAGACCCAGTACTTC. Translation: CASSLLVVQETQYF.

The chain recombines TRBV12-5 with TRBJ1-1; 11 bases agree with TRBD1. This CDR3 contains 19 residues. J lost 1 base, V lost 5 bases, and 15 bases had no gene match. In germline, CDR1 is LGHNT, CDR2 FRNRAP. This CDR3 is CASGLGTGGFLVQNTEAFF. In nucleotides, the CDR3 is TGTGCTAGTGGTCTGGGGACAGGGGGATTTCTTGTGCAGAACACTGAAGCTTTCTTT.

The V and J genes are TRBV2 and TRBJ1-2, with D uncertain. Trimming cost V 5 bases and J 5 bases, with 21 bases left between them. CDR1 SNHLY and CDR2 FYNNEI come from the germline V gene. This CDR3 region has 16 residues. The CDR3 DNA follows: TGTGCCAGCAGTCTTTACGGAAGATCTACTAGTTATGGCTACACCTTC. It is translated as CASSLYGRSTSYGYTF. The full variable domain, with the rest looked up from reference TRBV2 and TRBJ1-2, is EPEVTQTPSHQVTQMGQEVILRCVPISNHLYFYWYRQILGQKVEFLVSFYNNEISEKSEIFDDQFSVERPDGSNFTLKIRSTKLEDSAMYFCASSLYGRSTSYGYTFGSGTRLTVV.

The chain joins TRBV5-6 to TRBJ1-1; 7 nucleotides line up with TRBD1. V lost 1 base, J lost 4 bases, and 7 bases stayed unmatched. CDR1 and CDR2 from the germline V gene are SGHDT and YYEEEE. This CDR3 has 15 amino acids. CDR3 loop: CASSLIAGGGTEAFF. CDR3 nucleotides: TGTGCCAGCAGCTTGATTGCAGGGGGTGGCACTGAAGCTTTCTTT.

The V and J genes are TRBV28 and TRBJ2-3; 9 bases fit TRBD2. The CDR3 loop spans 20 amino acids. The V gene's germline CDR1 is MDHEN and CDR2 SYDVKM. Trimming at V came to 1 base and at J to 8 bases, leaving 22 bases not matched to a gene. CDR3 nucleotides: TGTGCCAGCAGTTTATTGGACCTGCGGGGGGGGTGGCCAGGGTACGGTACGCAGTATTTT. This encodes CASSLLDLRGGWPGYGTQYF. Filled out from reference TRBV28 and TRBJ2-3, the complete variable domain reads DVKVTQSSRYLVKRTGEKVFLECVQDMDHENMFWYRQDPGLGLRLIYFSYDVKMKEKGDIPEGYSVSREKKERFSLILESASTNQTSMYLCASSLLDLRGGWPGYGTQYFGPGTRLTVL.

The chain combines TRBV7-2 with TRBJ2-3; D gene ambiguous. V lost 4 bases and J lost 0, with 5 bases in between. The CDR3 sequence is 13 residues long. Per the germline V gene, CDR1 is SGHTA and CDR2 is FQGNSA. In DNA form, the CDR3 reads TGTGCCAGCAGCTCACCTAGCACAGATACGCAGTATTTT. Amino acids: CASSSPSTDTQYF.

In regard to this clone: Distinct nucleotide sequences in the sample also encode this CDR3. V and J are TRBV20-1 and TRBJ2-3; D uncertain. V was pared by 6 bases and J by 2 bases, with 6 bases between. CDR3 length equals 11 residues. Germline assignment: CDR1 DFQATT and CDR2 SNEGSKA (reference sequence). The CDR3 here is CSARVTDTQYF. CDR3 sequence (DNA): TGCAGTGCCCGGGTCACAGATACGCAGTATTTT.

The V gene is TRBV11-2, the J gene TRBJ2-3; 14 bases match TRBD2. The CDR3 contains 17 residues. Germline V gene sequence: CDR1 SGHAT, CDR2 FQNNGV. V gave up 1 base and J gave up 3 bases; unmatched junction bases: 3. The DNA for the CDR3 is TGTGCCAGCAGCTTAGGGACTAGCGGGAGGCCGACAGATACGCAGTATTTT. Protein: CASSLGTSGRPTDTQYF.

The chain combines TRBV6-1 with TRBJ2-5; TRBD1 or TRBD2 may be the D gene (7 bases each). The germline V gene has CDR1 MNHNS and CDR2 SASEGT. This CDR3 is built from 15 residues. The V and J ends lost 7 bases and 2 bases respectively, with 17 bases between them. Here the CDR3 reads CASTQGGFQQETQYF. CDR3 coding DNA: TGTGCCAGCACCCAGGGGGGGTTCCAACAAGAGACCCAGTACTTC.

This chain's CDR3 is CASSPLMVEFRDGYTF. In nucleotides, the CDR3 is TGTGCCAGCAGCCCGCTTATGGTTGAGTTTAGGGACGGCTACACCTTC. The chain joins TRBV11-2 to TRBJ1-2; TRBD1 is a possible D gene (5 bases). Trimming pared 5 bases from V and 8 bases from J, leaving 24 bases between. Germline V gives CDR1 SGHAT, CDR2 FQNNGV. CDR3 length equals 16 residues.

V usage is TRBV25-1 and J usage is TRBJ1-2, with TRBD1 matching 8 bases. Germline CDR1 and CDR2: MGHDK and SYGVNS. V dropped 2 bases and J dropped 8; count of bases not matched to a gene: 10. The CDR3 consists of 15 residues. The CDR3 nucleotides are TGTGCCAGCAGTGAAGACAGGGGCTACGGCGACGGCTACACCTTC. Translation gives CASSEDRGYGDGYTF.

This clone was found once. The chain joins TRBV11-2 to TRBJ1-1; D not certain. This CDR3 is built from 13 residues. The germline V and J ends were trimmed by 1 base and 5 bases, with 8 bases remaining between them. Germline assignment: CDR1 SGHAT and CDR2 FQNNGV. Here the CDR3 reads CASSLVRRTEAFF. The CDR3 DNA is TGTGCCAGCAGCTTAGTACGTAGGACTGAAGCTTTCTTT.

The chain carries TRBV6-6 and TRBJ1-2, with D perhaps TRBD1 (6 bases). Germline V CDR1 and CDR2: MNHNY, SVGAGI (reference sequence). The ends were cut back, 5 bases at V and 7 bases at J, with 8 bases in the middle. CDR3 size: 11 residues. CDR3: CASSHRVGYTF. As DNA, the CDR3 is TGTGCCAGCAGTCACAGGGTTGGCTACACCTTC.

The J gene is TRBJ2-1, the V gene TRBV5-1; 7 bases align to TRBD2. Per the germline V gene, CDR1 is SGHRS and CDR2 is YFSETQ. V shed 0 bases and J 9 bases; nucleotides not matched to a gene: 6. The CDR3 is 14 amino acids. The CDR3 is CASSLDWEGSEQFF. The CDR3 coding sequence is TGCGCCAGCAGCTTGGATTGGGAGGGTTCTGAGCAGTTCTTC.

The chain is built from TRBV18 and TRBJ2-5, with 10 bases aligning to TRBD2. With 2 bases clipped from V and 4 bases from J, the junction kept 4 bases outside the gene matches. CDR1 is KGHSH and CDR2 is LQKENI in the germline V gene. CDR3 length: 15 amino acids. The CDR3: CASSPVLAGGETQYF. DNA for the CDR3: TGTGCCAGCTCACCAGTTTTAGCGGGAGGAGAGACCCAGTACTTC.

In regard to this clone: Additional DNA sequences in this sample encode the identical CDR3. The chain recombines TRBV9 with TRBJ2-7, with D maybe TRBD2 (5 bases). Between the trimmed V and J ends, which lost 0 bases and 4 bases, there was a span of 11 bases. The CDR3 contains 14 residues. CDR1 is SGDLS, CDR2 YYNGEE, per germline. CDR3 sequence reads: CASSVAGRGYEQYF. DNA for the CDR3: TGTGCCAGCAGCGTAGCGGGGAGAGGGTACGAGCAGTACTTC.